Sequencing of this T cell receptor (beta chain) was carried out in a study of monozygotic twins with inflammatory bowel disease. General study points: Repertoires of patients may have been made more variable by differing immunosuppressive treatments. IBD patients shared fewer clonotypes with others than healthy twins, especially with disease activity.

The CDR3 covers 15 residues. From germline, CDR1 is LGHNA and CDR2 YNFKEQ. Concerning this clonotype: Its antigen is undetermined.

Amplification of TCRalpha and TCRbeta cDNA involved two nested PCRs that ran for 16 and 9 cycles. TCRdb reprocessed the 5' RACE reads and keeps a single row for each CDR3 protein, giving no DNA. This repertoire includes 400,000 to 500,000 distinct CDR3 sequences. The clonotype originates from a human donor with ulcerative colitis or Crohn's disease, or a healthy co-twin of an affected twin (not recorded which). J is TRBJ1-4 and V is TRBV4-2; as DNA is missing, the TRBD1 call by TCRdb cannot be tested. The specimen sequenced was blood. Here the CDR3 reads CASSGRQGANEKLFF.